The entry below describes one T cell receptor beta chain. The antigen is undetermined. Per the germline V gene, CDR1 is LNHDA and CDR2 is SQIVND (reference sequence). The CDR3 loop spans 11 amino acids. V shed 3 bases and J shed 6 bases, with 4 bases lying between them. The sample is drawn from a study of vaccination effects on CD4 cells after COVID-19. Study information: All study participants received two doses of BNT162b2 or mRNA-1273 vaccine.

TCRdb's copy holds only in-frame clones and misses some; the assay was immunoSEQ multiplex PCR. The data show tens of thousands of clones, more than 60% seen once. General study results and limits: By a late point after vaccination, infection- and vaccine-induced clones had shrunk markedly through clonal contraction.

Culture proceeded for more than 8 days, and CD4+ T cells were then isolated. The sample here was CD4+ T cells from PBMCs cultured without peptide, taken before COVID-19 vaccination. The receptor's source is a human donor who received a COVID-19 vaccine. The chain couples TRBV19 to TRBJ2-3; no clear D gene. The CDR3 region has the DNA TGTGCCAGTAGTATTAAGGATACGCAGTATTTT. The encoded protein is CASSIKDTQYF.